The T cell receptor (beta chain) under discussion was sequenced for a study of beta chain features in type 1 diabetes. Broader study findings: In all four CD4+ subsets, TCRB CDR3 length was significantly, moderately reduced in type 1 diabetes. In the patient group, naive, central memory and Treg TCRB repertoires seemed more alike than in the healthy donor group.

This clone has a handful of counts. Its antigen is not identified. Stem cell-like memory, regulatory, central memory and naive CD4+ cells were sorted via CD45RO/CCR7/CD25/CD127/CD95/CD27. Per the germline V gene, CDR1 is LGHNA and CDR2 is YNFKEQ. The V segment lost 1 base and the J segment 6 bases; nucleotides outside the gene matches: 3. This CDR3 has 16 amino acids. The sequenced template was cDNA made from the entire isolated RNA. It was found that naive, central memory and regulatory T cell samples averaged about 3.4 million reads. This table comes from immunoSEQ multiplex PCR, and its TCRdb copy is limited to in-frame clones, with some not included. The sample records 150,000 to 180,000 clones, over 7.5% being singletons.

What was sequenced was central memory CD4+ T cells from blood. The sequence derives from a young man in good health. V gene TRBV4-2 combines with J gene TRBJ2-2, with 12 positions matching TRBD1. In nucleotides, the CDR3 is TGTGCCAGCAGCCAAGCGGGGACAGGGGGCGCCGGGGAGCTGTTTTTT. Its protein product is CASSQAGTGGAGELFF.